The subject of this entry is one T cell receptor (beta chain). Its antigen is currently unknown. This record belongs to a study of cytomegalovirus exposure and HLA in healthy donors. Study-level background: In terms of ancestry, the Caucasian-associated cluster contained 80% to 90% of the roughly 400 genotyped donors. Study outcomes and limitations: In a later analysis, CMV-associated beta chains were mostly HLA-associated, it appeared.

Germline V CDR1 and CDR2: MDHEN, SYDVKM. The CDR3 is made up of 14 amino acids. Trimming cost V 5 bases and J 1 base, with 9 bases left between them. The donors comprised healthy bone marrow donors. Both 60 Vbeta primers and 13 Jbeta primers went into the PCR. Sequencing used immunoSEQ multiplex PCR; TCRdb keeps in-frame clones, though not all of them. The table has around 200,000 clones, approximately 83% seen once. The sample consisted of PBMCs. The receptor's source is a girl aged 10 to 17 in good health and CMV-seronegative. The rearrangement joins TRBV28 to TRBJ2-4, with D possibly TRBD2 on 5 matching bases. The CDR3 region is CASSPERAKNIQYF. In nucleotides, the CDR3 is TGTGCCAGCAGTCCAGAGCGGGCCAAAAACATTCAGTACTTC.